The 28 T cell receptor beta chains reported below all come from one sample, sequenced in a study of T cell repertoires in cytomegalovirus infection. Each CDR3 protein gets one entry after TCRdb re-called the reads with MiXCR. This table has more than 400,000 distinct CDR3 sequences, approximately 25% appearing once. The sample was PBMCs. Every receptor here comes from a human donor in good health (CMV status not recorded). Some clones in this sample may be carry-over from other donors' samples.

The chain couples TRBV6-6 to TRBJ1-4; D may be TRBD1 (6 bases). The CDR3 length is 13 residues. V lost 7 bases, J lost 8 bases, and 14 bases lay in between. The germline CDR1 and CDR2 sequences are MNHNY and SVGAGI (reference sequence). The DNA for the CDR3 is TGTGCCAGCAAGGACAGACGACGGGAAAAACTGTTTTTT. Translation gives CASKDRRREKLFF.

The CDR3 sequence is CASSLMGREGRDTQYF. The CDR3 DNA reads as TGTGCCAGCAGCTTGATGGGGCGGGAGGGCCGCGATACGCAGTATTTT. The chain links TRBV5-4 to TRBJ2-3, with 9 bases aligning to TRBD2. Per the germline V gene, CDR1 is SGHNT and CDR2 is YYREEE (reference sequence). The trim removed 1 base at V and 6 bases at J, leaving 9 bases unmatched. The CDR3 sequence is 16 residues long. The full variable domain, rest sourced from reference TRBV5-4 and TRBJ2-3, is ETGVTQSPTHLIKTRGQQVTLRCSSQSGHNTVSWYQQALGQGPQFIFQYYREEENGRGNFPPRFSGLQFPNYSSELNVNALELDDSALYLCASSLMGREGRDTQYFGPGTRLTVL.

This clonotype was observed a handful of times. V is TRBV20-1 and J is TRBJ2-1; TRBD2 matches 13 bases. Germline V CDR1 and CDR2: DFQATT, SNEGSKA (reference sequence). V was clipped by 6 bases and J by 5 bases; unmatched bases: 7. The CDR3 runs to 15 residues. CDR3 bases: TGCAGTGCAGCCCGACTAGCGGGAGGACACAATGAGCAGTTCTTC. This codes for CSAARLAGGHNEQFF.

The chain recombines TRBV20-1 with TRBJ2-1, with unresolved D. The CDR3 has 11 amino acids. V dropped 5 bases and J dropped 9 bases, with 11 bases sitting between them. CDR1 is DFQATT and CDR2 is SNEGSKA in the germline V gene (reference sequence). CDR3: CSAPRWGEQFF. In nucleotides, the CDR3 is TGCAGTGCTCCTCGATGGGGTGAGCAGTTCTTC.

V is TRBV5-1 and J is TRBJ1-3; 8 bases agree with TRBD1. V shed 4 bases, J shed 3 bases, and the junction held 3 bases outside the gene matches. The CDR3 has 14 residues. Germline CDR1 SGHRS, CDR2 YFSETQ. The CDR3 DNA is TGCGCCAGCAGCCTGACAGGGGATGGAAACACCATATATTTT. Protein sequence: CASSLTGDGNTIYF.

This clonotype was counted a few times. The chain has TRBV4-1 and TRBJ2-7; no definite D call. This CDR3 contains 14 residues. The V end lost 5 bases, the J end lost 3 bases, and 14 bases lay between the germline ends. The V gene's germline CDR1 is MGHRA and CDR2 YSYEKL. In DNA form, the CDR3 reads TGCGCCAGCAGCTCGTTGCCGAGAGGCTACGAGCAGTACTTC. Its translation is CASSSLPRGYEQYF.

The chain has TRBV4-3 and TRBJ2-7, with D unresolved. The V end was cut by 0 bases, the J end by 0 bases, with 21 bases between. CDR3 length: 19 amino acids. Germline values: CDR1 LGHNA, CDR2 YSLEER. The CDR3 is CASSQEVFQLGGPSYEQYF. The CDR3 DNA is TGCGCCAGCAGCCAAGAGGTATTCCAGCTGGGCGGACCCTCCTACGAGCAGTACTTC.

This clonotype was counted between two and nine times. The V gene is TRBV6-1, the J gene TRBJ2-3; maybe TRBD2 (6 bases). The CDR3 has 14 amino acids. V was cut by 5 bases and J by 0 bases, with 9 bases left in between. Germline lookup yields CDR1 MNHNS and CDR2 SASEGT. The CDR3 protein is CASSRGTSTDTQYF. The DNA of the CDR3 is TGTGCCAGCAGTCGCGGGACTAGCACAGATACGCAGTATTTT.

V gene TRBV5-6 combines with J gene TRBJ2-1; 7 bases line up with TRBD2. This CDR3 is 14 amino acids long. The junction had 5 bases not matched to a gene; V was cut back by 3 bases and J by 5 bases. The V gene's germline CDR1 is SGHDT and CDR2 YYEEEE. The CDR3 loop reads CASSSTGTNNEQFF. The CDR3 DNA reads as TGTGCCAGCAGCTCCACGGGGACTAACAATGAGCAGTTCTTC.

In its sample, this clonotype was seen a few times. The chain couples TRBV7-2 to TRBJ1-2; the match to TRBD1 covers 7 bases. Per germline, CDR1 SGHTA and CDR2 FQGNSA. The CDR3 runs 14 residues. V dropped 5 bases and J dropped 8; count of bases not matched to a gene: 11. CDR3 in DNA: TGTGCCAGCAGCCTGGACAGGACGAGAGGCGGCTACACCTTC. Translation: CASSLDRTRGGYTF.

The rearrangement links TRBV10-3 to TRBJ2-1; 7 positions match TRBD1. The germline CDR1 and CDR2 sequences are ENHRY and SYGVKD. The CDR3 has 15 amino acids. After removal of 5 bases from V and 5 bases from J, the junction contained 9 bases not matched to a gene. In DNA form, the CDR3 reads TGTGCCATCAGTTTAACCTCGACAGGGCACAATGAGCAGTTCTTC. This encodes CAISLTSTGHNEQFF.

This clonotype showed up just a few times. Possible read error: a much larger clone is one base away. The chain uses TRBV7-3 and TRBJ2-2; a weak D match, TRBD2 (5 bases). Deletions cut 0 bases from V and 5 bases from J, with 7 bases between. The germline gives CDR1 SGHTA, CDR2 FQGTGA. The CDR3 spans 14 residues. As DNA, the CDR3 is TGTGCCAGCAGCTTAACTTGGGAGACCGGGGAGCTGTTTTTT. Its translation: CASSLTWETGELFF.

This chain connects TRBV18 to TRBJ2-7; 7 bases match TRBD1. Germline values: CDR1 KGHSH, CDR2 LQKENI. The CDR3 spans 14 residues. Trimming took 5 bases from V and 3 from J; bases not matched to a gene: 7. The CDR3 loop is CASSEWTGDYEQYF. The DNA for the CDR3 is TGTGCCAGCTCAGAGTGGACAGGAGACTACGAGCAGTACTTC.

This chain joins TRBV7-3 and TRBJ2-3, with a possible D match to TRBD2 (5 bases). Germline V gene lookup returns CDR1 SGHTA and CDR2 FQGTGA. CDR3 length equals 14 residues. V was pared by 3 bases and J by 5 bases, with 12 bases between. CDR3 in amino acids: CASSFVRREDTQYF. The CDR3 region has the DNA TGTGCCAGCAGCTTCGTCCGCCGGGAAGATACGCAGTATTTT.

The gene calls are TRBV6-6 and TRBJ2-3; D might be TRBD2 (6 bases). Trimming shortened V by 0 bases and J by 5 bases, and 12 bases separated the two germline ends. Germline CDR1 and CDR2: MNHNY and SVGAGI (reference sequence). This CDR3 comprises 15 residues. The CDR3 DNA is TGTGCCAGCAGTTACTCGGTTGGTAGCGGAGATACGCAGTATTTT. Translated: CASSYSVGSGDTQYF.

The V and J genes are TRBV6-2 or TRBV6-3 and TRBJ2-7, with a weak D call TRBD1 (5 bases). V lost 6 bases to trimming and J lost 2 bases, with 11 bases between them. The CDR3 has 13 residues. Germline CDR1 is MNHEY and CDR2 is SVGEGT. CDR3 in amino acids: CASRTTGPYEQYF. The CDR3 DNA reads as TGTGCCAGCAGAACTACAGGACCCTACGAGCAGTACTTC.

CDR3 amino acids: CASISITEAFF. In DNA, the CDR3 is TGTGCCAGTATCTCAATAACTGAAGCTTTCTTT. The chain combines TRBV19 with TRBJ1-1; D is undetermined. Germline assignment: CDR1 LNHDA and CDR2 SQIVND (reference sequence). The CDR3 loop spans 11 amino acids. The V and J ends lost 7 bases and 5 bases respectively, with 8 bases between them. Full variable domain (remainder filled in from reference TRBV19 and TRBJ1-1): DGGITQSPKYLFRKEGQNVTLSCEQNLNHDAMYWYRQDPGQGLRLIYYSQIVNDFQKGDIAEGYSVSREKKESFPLTVTSAQKNPTAFYLCASISITEAFFGQGTRLTVV.

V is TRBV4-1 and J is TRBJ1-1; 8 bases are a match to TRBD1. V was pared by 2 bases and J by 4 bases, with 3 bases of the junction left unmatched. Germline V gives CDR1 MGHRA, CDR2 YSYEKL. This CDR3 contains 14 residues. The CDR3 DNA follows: TGCGCCAGCAGCCAACGGACAGGGAGCACTGAAGCTTTCTTT. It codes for CASSQRTGSTEAFF.

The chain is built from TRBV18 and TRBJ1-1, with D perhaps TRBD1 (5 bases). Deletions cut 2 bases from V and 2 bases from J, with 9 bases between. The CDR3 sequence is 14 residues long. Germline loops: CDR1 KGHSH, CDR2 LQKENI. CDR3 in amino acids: CASSPGQFNTEAFF. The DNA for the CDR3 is TGTGCCAGCTCACCAGGACAATTTAACACTGAAGCTTTCTTT.

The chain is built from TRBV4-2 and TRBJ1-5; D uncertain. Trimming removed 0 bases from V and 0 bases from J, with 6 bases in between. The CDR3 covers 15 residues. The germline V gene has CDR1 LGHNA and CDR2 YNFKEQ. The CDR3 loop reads CASSQEMDSNQPQHF. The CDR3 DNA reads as TGTGCCAGCAGCCAAGAGATGGATAGCAATCAGCCCCAGCATTTT.

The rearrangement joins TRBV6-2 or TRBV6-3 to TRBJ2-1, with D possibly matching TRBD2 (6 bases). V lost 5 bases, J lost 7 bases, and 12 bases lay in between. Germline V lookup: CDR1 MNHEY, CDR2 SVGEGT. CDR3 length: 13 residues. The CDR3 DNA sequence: TGTGCCAGCAGTCGCCCTAGCGAGAATGAGCAGTTCTTC. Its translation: CASSRPSENEQFF.

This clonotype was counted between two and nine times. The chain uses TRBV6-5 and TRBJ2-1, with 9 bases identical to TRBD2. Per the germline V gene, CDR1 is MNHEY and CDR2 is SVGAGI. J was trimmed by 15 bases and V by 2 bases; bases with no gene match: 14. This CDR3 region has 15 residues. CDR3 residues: CASSYVGASGTRPFF. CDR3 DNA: TGTGCCAGCAGTTACGTGGGGGCTAGCGGGACTAGACCGTTCTTC.

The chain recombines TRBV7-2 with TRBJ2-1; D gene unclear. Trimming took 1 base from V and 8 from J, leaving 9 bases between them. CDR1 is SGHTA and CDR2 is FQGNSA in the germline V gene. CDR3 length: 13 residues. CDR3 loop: CASSLGVVDEQFF. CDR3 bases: TGTGCCAGCAGCTTAGGAGTAGTCGATGAGCAGTTCTTC.

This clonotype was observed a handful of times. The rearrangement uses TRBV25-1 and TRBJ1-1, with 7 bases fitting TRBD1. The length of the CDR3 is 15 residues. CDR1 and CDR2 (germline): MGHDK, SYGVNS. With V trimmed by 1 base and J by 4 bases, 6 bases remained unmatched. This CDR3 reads CASSEFTGVGTEAFF. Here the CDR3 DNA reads TGTGCCAGCAGTGAATTCACAGGGGTTGGCACTGAAGCTTTCTTT.

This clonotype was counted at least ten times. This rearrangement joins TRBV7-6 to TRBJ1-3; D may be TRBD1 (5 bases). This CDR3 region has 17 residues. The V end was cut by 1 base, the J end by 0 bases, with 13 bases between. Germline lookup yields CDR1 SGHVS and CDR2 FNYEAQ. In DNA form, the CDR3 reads TGTGCCAGCAGCTTAGGTTCCGGGGGAGCCTCTGGAAACACCATATATTTT. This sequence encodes CASSLGSGGASGNTIYF.

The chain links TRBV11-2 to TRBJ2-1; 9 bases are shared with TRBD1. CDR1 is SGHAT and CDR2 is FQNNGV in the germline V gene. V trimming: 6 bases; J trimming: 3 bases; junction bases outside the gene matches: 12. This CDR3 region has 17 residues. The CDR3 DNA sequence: TGTGCCAGCAGGCCTACACAGGGGGCGTCGGTCTACAATGAGCAGTTCTTC. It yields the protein CASRPTQGASVYNEQFF.

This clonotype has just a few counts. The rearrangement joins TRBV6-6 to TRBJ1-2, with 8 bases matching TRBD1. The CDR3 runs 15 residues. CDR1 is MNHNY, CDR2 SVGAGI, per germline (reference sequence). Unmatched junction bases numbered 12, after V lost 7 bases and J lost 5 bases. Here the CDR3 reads CASNKPGQVSYGYTF. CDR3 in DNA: TGTGCCAGCAATAAACCGGGACAGGTATCTTATGGCTACACCTTC.

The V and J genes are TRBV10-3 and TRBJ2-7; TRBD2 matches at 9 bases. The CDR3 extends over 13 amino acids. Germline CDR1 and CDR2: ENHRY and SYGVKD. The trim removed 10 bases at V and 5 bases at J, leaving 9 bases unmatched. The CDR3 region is CATISGSGDEQYV. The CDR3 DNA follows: TGTGCCACAATTAGCGGGAGCGGCGACGAGCAGTACGTC.